What follows is one T cell receptor (beta chain) and its context. TCRdb's copy holds only in-frame clones and misses some; the assay was immunoSEQ multiplex PCR. The sample yields approximately 75,000 clones, 88% seen once. This record comes from a study of blood T cell repertoires in COVID-19. Study-level background: T cells, B-cell-depleted T cells, or PBMCs supplied cDNA or gDNA.

CDR1 and CDR2 (germline): SGHAT, FQNNGV. Trimming removed 0 bases from V and 3 bases from J, with 15 bases in between. The CDR3 totals 16 residues. This chain joins TRBV11-2 and TRBJ2-7, with a weak D call TRBD1 (6 bases). Sequencing input: peripheral blood. This TCR derives from a man between 45 and 60 years old with acute or convalescent COVID-19. CDR3 coding DNA: TGTGCCAGCAGCTTAGATATAGGGGGTTCCATCTACGAGCAGTACTTC. Amino acid sequence: CASSLDIGGSIYEQYF.